This T cell receptor (beta chain) appears in the sequencing data of a study of T cell responses to AZD1222 COVID-19 vaccine. CDR1 and CDR2 (germline): KGHDR, SFDVKD. The junction had 7 bases not matched to a gene; V was cut back by 4 bases and J by 3 bases. The CDR3 consists of 18 residues. Comments on this clone: Its antigen is currently unknown.

Regarding the study as a whole: Spike-specific TCR breadth rose after two AZD1222 doses, and depth rose as well. Recipients of AZD1222 seropositive at baseline numbered only 6 or 7. Donors were chiefly white British, with a greater number of females, and clonal diversity was perhaps underestimated.

Libraries were prepared by immunoSEQ multiplex PCR; TCRdb keeps only in-frame clonotypes and omits some of them. The repertoire holds 90,000 to 95,000 clones, with roughly 93% as singletons. This chain uses TRBV24-1 with TRBJ2-5, with 16 bases that match TRBD2. The sequence was collected from an adult in good health. Specimen: peripheral blood, collected on day 0 of AZD1222 vaccination. The CDR3 region is CATSDSLGLAGGKETQYF. For the CDR3, the DNA is TGTGCCACCAGTGACTCCTTGGGACTAGCGGGGGGGAAAGAGACCCAGTACTTC.